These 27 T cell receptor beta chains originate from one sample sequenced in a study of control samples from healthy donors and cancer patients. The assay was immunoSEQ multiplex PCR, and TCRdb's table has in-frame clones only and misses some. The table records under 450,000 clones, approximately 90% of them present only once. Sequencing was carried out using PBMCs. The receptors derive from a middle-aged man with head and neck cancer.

The CDR3 nucleotides are TGTGCCAGCAGCTTAACTGGACAGGGCGCTTATCAGCCCCAGCATTTT. It encodes CASSLTGQGAYQPQHF. The gene calls are TRBV5-8 and TRBJ1-5, with TRBD1 matching 8 bases. Trimming took 2 bases from V and 5 from J; bases not matched to a gene: 9. The CDR3 runs 16 residues. Germline loops: CDR1 SGHTS, CDR2 YDEGEE.

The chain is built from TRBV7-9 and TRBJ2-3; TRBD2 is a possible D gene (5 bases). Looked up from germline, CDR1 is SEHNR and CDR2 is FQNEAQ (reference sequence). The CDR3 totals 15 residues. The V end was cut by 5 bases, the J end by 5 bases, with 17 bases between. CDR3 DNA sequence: TGTGCCAGCAGCAGGCCTAGCTGGTTATTAGATACGCAGTATTTT. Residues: CASSRPSWLLDTQYF.

CDR3 amino acids: CASSYGSNYGYTF. The DNA of the CDR3 is TGTGCCAGCAGTTACGGATCTAACTATGGCTACACCTTC. The chain carries TRBV27 and TRBJ1-2; D call uncertain. CDR3 length: 13 amino acids. Germline loops: CDR1 MNHEY, CDR2 SMNVEV (reference sequence). Between the trimmed V and J ends, which lost 4 bases and 0 bases, there was a span of 6 bases.

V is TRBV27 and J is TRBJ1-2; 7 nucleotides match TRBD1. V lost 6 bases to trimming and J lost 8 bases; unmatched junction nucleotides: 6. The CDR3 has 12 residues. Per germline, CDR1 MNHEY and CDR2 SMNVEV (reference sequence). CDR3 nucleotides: TGTGCCAGCAGGACAGGGTGGGAAGGCTACACCTTC. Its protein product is CASRTGWEGYTF.

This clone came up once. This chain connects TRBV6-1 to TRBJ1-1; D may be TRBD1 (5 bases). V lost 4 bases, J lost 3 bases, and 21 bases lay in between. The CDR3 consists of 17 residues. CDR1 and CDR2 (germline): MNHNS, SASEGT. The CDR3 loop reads CASSVERGSGMYTEAFF. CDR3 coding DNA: TGTGCCAGCAGTGTCGAAAGGGGTAGTGGGATGTACACTGAAGCTTTCTTT.

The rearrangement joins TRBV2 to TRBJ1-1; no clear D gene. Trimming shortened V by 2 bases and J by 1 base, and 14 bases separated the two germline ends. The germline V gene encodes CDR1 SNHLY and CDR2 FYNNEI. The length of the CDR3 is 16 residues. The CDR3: CASSEMRGNQNTEAFF. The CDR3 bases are TGTGCCAGCAGTGAAATGCGAGGCAATCAGAACACTGAAGCTTTCTTT. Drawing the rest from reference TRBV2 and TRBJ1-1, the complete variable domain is EPEVTQTPSHQVTQMGQEVILRCVPISNHLYFYWYRQILGQKVEFLVSFYNNEISEKSEIFDDQFSVERPDGSNFTLKIRSTKLEDSAMYFCASSEMRGNQNTEAFFGQGTRLTVV.

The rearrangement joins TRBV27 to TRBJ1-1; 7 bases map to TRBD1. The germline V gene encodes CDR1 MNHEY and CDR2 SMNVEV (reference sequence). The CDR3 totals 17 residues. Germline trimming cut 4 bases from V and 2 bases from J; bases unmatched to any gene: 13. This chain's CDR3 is CASSSTTGESINTEAFF. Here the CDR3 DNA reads TGTGCCAGCAGTTCGACTACAGGGGAGAGTATCAACACTGAAGCTTTCTTT.

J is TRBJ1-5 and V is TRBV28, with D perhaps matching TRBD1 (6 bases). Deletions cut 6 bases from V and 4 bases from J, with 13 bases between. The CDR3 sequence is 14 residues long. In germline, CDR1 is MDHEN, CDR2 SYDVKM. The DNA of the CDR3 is TGTGCCAGCAGCCCCGGACAGCCGAATCAGCCCCAGCATTTT. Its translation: CASSPGQPNQPQHF.

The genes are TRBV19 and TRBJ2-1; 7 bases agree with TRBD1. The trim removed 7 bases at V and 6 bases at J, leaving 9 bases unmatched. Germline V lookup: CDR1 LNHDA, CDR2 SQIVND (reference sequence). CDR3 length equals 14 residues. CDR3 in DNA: TGTGCCAGTAACCGACAGGGTGGTCGCAATGAGCAGTTCTTC. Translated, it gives CASNRQGGRNEQFF.

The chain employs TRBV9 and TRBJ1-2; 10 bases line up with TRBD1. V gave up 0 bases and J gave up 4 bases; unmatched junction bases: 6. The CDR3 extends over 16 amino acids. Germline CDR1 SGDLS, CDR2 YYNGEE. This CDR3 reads CASSVGGQGYPYGYTF. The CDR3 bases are TGTGCCAGCAGCGTAGGGGGACAGGGGTATCCCTATGGCTACACCTTC.

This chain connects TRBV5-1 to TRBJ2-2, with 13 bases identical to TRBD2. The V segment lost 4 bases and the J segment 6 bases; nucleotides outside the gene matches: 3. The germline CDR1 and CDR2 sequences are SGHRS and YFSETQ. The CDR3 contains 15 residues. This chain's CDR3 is CASSRTSGSSGELFF. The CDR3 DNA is TGCGCCAGCAGCCGGACTAGCGGGAGCTCCGGGGAGCTGTTTTTT.

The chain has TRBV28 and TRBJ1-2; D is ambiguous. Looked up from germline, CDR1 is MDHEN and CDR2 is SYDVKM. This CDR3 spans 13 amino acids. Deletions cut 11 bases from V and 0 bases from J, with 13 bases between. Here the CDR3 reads CASRPVANYGYTF. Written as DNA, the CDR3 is TGTGCCTCCAGGCCGGTTGCTAACTATGGCTACACCTTC.

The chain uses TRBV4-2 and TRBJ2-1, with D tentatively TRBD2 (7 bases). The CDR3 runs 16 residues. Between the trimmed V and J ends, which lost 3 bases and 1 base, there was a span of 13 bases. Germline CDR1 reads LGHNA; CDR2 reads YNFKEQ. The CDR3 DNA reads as TGTGCCAGCAGCCACGATGGGGGGGCTTCCTACAATGAGCAGTTCTTC. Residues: CASSHDGGASYNEQFF.

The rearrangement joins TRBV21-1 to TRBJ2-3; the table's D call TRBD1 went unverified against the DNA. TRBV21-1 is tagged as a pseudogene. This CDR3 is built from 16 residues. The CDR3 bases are TGTGCCAGCAGCAAAGCCCCCAGGGGGTTACCAGATACGCAGTATTTT. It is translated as CASSKAPRGLPDTQYF.

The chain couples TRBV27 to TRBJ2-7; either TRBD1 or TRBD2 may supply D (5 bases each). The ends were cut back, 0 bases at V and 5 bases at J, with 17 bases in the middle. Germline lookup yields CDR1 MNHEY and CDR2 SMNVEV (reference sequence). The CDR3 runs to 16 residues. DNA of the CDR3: TGTGCCAGCAGTTTATCGAAGCGGCAGGGTGGCCACGAGCAGTACTTC. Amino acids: CASSLSKRQGGHEQYF.

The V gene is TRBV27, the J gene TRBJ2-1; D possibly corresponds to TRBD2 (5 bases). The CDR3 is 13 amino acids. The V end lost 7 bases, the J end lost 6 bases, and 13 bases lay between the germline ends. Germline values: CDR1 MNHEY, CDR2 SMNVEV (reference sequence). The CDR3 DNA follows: TGTGCCAGCACGGGGAGAACCTCCAATGAGCAGTTCTTC. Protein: CASTGRTSNEQFF.

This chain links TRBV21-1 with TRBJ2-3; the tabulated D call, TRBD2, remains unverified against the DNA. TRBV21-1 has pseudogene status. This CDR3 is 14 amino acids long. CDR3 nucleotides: TGTGCCAGCAGCACCCGGGGAGGAGAAGATACGCAGTATTTT. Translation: CASSTRGGEDTQYF.

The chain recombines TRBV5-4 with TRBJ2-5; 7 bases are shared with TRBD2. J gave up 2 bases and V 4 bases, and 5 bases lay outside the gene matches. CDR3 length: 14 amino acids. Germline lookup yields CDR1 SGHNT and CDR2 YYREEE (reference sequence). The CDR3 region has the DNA TGTGCCAGCAGCGGGGGGACTAATCAAGAGACCCAGTACTTC. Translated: CASSGGTNQETQYF.

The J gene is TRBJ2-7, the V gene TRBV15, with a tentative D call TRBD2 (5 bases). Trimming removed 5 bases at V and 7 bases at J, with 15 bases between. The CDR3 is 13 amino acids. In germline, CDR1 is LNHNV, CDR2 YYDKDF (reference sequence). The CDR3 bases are TGTGCCACCAGCGAGGGTACCCTGGGGGAGCAGTACTTC. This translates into CATSEGTLGEQYF. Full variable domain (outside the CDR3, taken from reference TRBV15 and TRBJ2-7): DAMVIQNPRYQVTQFGKPVTLSCSQTLNHNVMYWYQQKSSQAPKLLFHYYDKDFNNEADTPDNFQSRRPNTSFCFLDIRSPGLGDTAMYLCATSEGTLGEQYFGPGTRLTVT.

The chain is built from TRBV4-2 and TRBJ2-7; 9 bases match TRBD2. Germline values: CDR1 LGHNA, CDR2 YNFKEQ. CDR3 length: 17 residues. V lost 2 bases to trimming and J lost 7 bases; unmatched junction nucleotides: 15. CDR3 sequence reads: CASSQSGEAGGPWEQYF. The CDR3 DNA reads TGTGCCAGCAGCCAATCGGGTGAGGCGGGAGGGCCGTGGGAGCAGTACTTC.

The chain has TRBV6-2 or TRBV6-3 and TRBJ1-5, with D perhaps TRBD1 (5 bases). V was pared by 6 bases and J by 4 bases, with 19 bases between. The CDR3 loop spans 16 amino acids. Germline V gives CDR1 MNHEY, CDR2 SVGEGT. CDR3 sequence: CASSRPGTGWNQPQHF. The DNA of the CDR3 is TGTGCCAGCAGCCGTCCCGGGACGGGCTGGAATCAGCCCCAGCATTTT.

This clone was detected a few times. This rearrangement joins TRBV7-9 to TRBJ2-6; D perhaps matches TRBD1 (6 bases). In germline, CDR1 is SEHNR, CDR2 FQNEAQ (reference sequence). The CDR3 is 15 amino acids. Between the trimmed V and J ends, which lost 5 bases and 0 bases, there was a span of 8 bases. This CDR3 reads CASSPQGSGANVLTF. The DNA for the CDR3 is TGTGCCAGCAGCCCACAGGGCTCTGGGGCCAACGTCCTGACTTTC. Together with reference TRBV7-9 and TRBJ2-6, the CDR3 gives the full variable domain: DTGVSQNPRHKITKRGQNVTFRCDPISEHNRLYWYRQTLGQGPEFLTYFQNEAQLEKSRLLSDRFSAERPKGSFSTLEIQRTEQGDSAMYLCASSPQGSGANVLTFGAGSRLTVL.

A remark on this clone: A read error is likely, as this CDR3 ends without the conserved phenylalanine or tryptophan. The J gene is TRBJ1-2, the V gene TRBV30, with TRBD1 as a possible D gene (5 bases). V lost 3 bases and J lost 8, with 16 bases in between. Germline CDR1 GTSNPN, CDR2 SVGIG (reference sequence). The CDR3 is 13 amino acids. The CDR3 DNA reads TGTGCCTGGAGCCCGGCAGGGTGGGTAGGCTACACCCTC. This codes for CAWSPAGWVGYTL.

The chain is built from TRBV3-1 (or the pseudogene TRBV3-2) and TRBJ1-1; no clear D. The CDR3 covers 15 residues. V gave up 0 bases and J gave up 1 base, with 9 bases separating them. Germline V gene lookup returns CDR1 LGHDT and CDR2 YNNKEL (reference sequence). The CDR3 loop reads CASSQDLGGNTEAFF. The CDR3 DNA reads TGTGCCAGCAGCCAAGATCTTGGCGGGAACACTGAAGCTTTCTTT.

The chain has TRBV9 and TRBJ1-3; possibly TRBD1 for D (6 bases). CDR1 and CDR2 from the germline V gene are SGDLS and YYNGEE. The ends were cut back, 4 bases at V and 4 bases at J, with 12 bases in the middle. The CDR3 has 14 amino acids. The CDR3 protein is CASSPQGLGNTIYF. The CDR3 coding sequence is TGTGCCAGCAGCCCCCAGGGGCTCGGAAACACCATATATTTT.

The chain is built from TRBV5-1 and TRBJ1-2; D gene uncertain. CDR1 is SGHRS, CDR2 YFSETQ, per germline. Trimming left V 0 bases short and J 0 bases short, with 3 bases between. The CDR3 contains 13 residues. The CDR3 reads CASSLGANYGYTF. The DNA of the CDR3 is TGCGCCAGCAGCTTGGGTGCTAACTATGGCTACACCTTC.

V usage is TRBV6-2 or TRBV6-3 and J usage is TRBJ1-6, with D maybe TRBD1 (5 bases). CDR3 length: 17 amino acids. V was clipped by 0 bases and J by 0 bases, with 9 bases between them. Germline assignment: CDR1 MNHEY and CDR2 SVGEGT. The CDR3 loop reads CASSYSAGSSYNSPLHF. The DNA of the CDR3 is TGTGCCAGCAGTTACTCCGCAGGGAGCTCCTATAATTCACCCCTCCACTTT.